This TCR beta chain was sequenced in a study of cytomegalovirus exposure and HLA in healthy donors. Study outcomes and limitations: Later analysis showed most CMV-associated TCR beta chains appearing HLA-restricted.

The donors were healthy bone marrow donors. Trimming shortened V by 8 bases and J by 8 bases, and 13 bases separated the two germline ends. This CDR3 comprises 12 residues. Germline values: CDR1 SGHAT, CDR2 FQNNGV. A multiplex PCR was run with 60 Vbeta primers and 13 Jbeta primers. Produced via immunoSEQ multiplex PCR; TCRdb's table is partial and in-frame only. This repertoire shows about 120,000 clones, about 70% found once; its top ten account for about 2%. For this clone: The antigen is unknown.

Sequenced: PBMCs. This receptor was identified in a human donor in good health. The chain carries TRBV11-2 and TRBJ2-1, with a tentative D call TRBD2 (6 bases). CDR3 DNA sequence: TGTGCCAGCTCCCGGGAGAAGTATGAGCAGTTCTTC. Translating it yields CASSREKYEQFF.